This T cell receptor beta chain originates from a study of Tregs in tolerant kidney transplant recipients. Study-wide findings and caveats: Donor-specific Treg expansion exceeded global Treg expansion in tolerant patients, suggesting antigen drive. Changing PCR primers prevented nucleotide comparison between some patients' samples. No direct test of biological reproducibility was done here.

This clone appeared a few times. The antigen is undetermined. Profiling relied on immunoSEQ multiplex PCR, and the TCRdb table lists in-frame clones only, not all of them. The sample lists 50,000 to 85,000 clones, about nine tenths occurring once. The CDR3 sequence is 14 residues long. Unmatched junction bases numbered 3, after V lost 5 bases and J lost 2 bases. Per germline, CDR1 MDHEN and CDR2 SYDVKM. The TCR sequence derives from a human donor who received a combined kidney and bone marrow transplant. The chain couples TRBV28 to TRBJ1-3, with 7 bases lining up with TRBD1. Sequenced material: CD8+ T cells from blood, taken before the transplant. The CDR3 sequence is CASSLQGTGNTIYF. The CDR3 nucleotides read TGTGCCAGCAGTCTACAGGGGACTGGAAACACCATATATTTT.